One sample yielded the 28 T cell receptor beta chains listed below, sequenced in a study of blood T cell repertoires in COVID-19. The repertoire was sequenced with immunoSEQ multiplex PCR; TCRdb's copy has only in-frame clones and lacks some. This table has about 80,000 clones, about 91% appearing once. The specimen sequenced was peripheral blood. The receptors were gathered from a woman older than 75 with acute or convalescent COVID-19.

This chain uses TRBV20-1 with TRBJ1-2; TRBD1 agrees at 8 bases. This CDR3 has 11 amino acids. Germline-derived CDR1 and CDR2 are DFQATT and SNEGSKA (reference sequence). Written as DNA, the CDR3 is TGCAGAGCGGACAGGGCCCCTGGCTACACCTTC. The encoded protein is CRADRAPGYTF.

The chain couples TRBV29-1 to TRBJ1-1; tentatively, D is TRBD1 (5 bases). Trimming pared 5 bases from V and 4 bases from J, leaving 11 bases between. The CDR3 length is 12 residues. The germline gives CDR1 SQVTM, CDR2 ANQGSEA. The CDR3 bases are TGCAGCGTTTGGCAGGGCAGCACTGAAGCTTTCTTT. This sequence encodes CSVWQGSTEAFF.

Comments on this clone: At one boundary the junction diverges from the germline segment, which might be a read error. This chain uses TRBV19 with TRBJ1-2, with a possible D match to TRBD1 (5 bases). The CDR3 consists of 13 residues. The V gene's germline CDR1 is LNHDA and CDR2 SQIVND (reference sequence). The CDR3 DNA reads TGTGCCAGTAGGATAGGGGCCGACTATGGCTACACCTTC. Amino acids: CASRIGADYGYTF.

This rearrangement joins TRBV3-1 (or the pseudogene TRBV3-2) to TRBJ2-1; 10 positions agree with TRBD2. There are 16 residues in the CDR3. The V gene end was trimmed by 3 bases and the J gene end by 4 bases; junction bases not matched to a gene: 6. Germline loops: CDR1 LGHDT, CDR2 YNNKEL (reference sequence). DNA of the CDR3: TGTGCCAGCAGCCACTCAACTAGCGGGAAGTACAATGAGCAGTTCTTC. It specifies CASSHSTSGKYNEQFF.

In its sample, this clone was seen once. The genes are TRBV5-1 and TRBJ2-1; D gene unclear. V lost 5 bases, J lost 3 bases, and 12 bases lay in between. Per the germline V gene, CDR1 is SGHRS and CDR2 is YFSETQ. The length of the CDR3 is 14 residues. The CDR3 DNA follows: TGCGCCAGCAGATTTGGCCAGGACTACAATGAGCAGTTCTTC. Translated, it gives CASRFGQDYNEQFF.

There are a few counts of this clone. The chain employs TRBV2 and TRBJ2-7; the match to TRBD2 covers 7 bases. Germline CDR1 is SNHLY and CDR2 is FYNNEI. The V and J ends lost 6 bases and 3 bases, in that order; junction bases with no gene match: 11. This CDR3 has 15 amino acids. CDR3 loop: CASRVDPSGSYEQYF. The CDR3 DNA reads as TGTGCCAGCAGGGTAGACCCTAGCGGAAGCTACGAGCAGTACTTC.

This clone was detected a few times. The rearrangement links TRBV7-6 to TRBJ2-1; D is ambiguous. CDR1 is SGHVS and CDR2 is FNYEAQ in the germline V gene. The V and J ends lost 3 bases and 7 bases respectively, with 7 bases between them. The CDR3 runs 12 residues. As DNA, the CDR3 is TGTGCCAGCAGCTTCAATCAGAATGAGCAGTTCTTC. Amino acid sequence: CASSFNQNEQFF.

The chain couples TRBV6-2 or TRBV6-3 to TRBJ2-7, with TRBD2 identical over 9 bases. This CDR3 has 15 amino acids. The germline CDR1 and CDR2 sequences are MNHEY and SVGEGT. V gave up 6 bases and J gave up 1 base; unmatched junction bases: 7. CDR3: CASSVSGSWSYEQYF. The CDR3 nucleotides read TGTGCCAGCAGCGTTAGCGGGAGTTGGTCCTACGAGCAGTACTTC.

This sequence joins TRBV4-2 and TRBJ2-1, with a weak D call TRBD1 (6 bases). This CDR3 has 13 amino acids. V dropped 4 bases and J dropped 8 bases, with 12 bases sitting between them. CDR1 and CDR2 (germline): LGHNA, YNFKEQ. CDR3: CASSPRSGDEQFF. As DNA, the CDR3 is TGTGCCAGCAGCCCCAGGTCAGGGGATGAGCAGTTCTTC.

J is TRBJ2-1 and V is TRBV6-2 or TRBV6-3; tentative D call: TRBD2 (6 bases). The CDR3 runs 16 residues. Looked up from germline, CDR1 is MNHEY and CDR2 is SVGEGT. Trimming pared 6 bases from V and 2 bases from J, leaving 17 bases between. CDR3 residues: CASSSRGRGTYNEQFF. Written as DNA, the CDR3 is TGTGCCAGCAGCTCCCGTGGGCGGGGTACCTACAATGAGCAGTTCTTC.

The CDR3 nucleotides read TGTGCCAGTAGCCCGGGAGACTACACAGATACGCAGTATTTT. Residues: CASSPGDYTDTQYF. This chain connects TRBV19 to TRBJ2-3; D possibly corresponds to TRBD2 (6 bases). The V end was cut by 6 bases, the J end by 2 bases, with 12 bases between. The germline V gene encodes CDR1 LNHDA and CDR2 SQIVND (reference sequence). The CDR3 spans 14 residues.

This rearrangement joins TRBV10-3 to TRBJ1-2, with unresolved D. The CDR3 is 12 amino acids. Trimming stripped 2 bases from V and 4 bases from J, with 5 bases between. Germline lookup yields CDR1 ENHRY and CDR2 SYGVKD. CDR3 sequence: CAISETTYGYTF. For the CDR3, the DNA is TGTGCCATCAGTGAGACAACCTATGGCTACACCTTC.

This rearrangement joins TRBV21-1 to TRBJ1-2; TRBD1 is the table's D call and was not checked against the DNA. TRBV21-1 is an annotated pseudogene. There are 16 residues in the CDR3. CDR3 amino acids: CASSKSAGGSDYGYTF. The CDR3, as DNA: TGTGCCAGCAGCAAAAGTGCAGGGGGCTCTGACTATGGCTACACCTTC.

The chain links TRBV30 to TRBJ2-3; no firm D call. CDR1 and CDR2 from the germline V gene are GTSNPN and SVGIG (reference sequence). CDR3 length: 11 residues. Trimming cost V 3 bases and J 9 bases, with 10 bases left between them. The CDR3 nucleotides are TGTGCCTGGAGAGTCACCGGGACGCAGTATTTT. Amino acids: CAWRVTGTQYF.

The chain joins TRBV29-1 to TRBJ1-5; possible D gene TRBD1, 6 bases. This CDR3 contains 15 residues. The V end lost 1 base, the J end lost 9 bases, and 19 bases lay between the germline ends. CDR1 SQVTM and CDR2 ANQGSEA come from the germline V gene. The CDR3 spells CSVEVTGTQGGPQHF. CDR3 nucleotide sequence: TGCAGCGTTGAAGTTACCGGGACCCAAGGGGGGCCCCAGCATTTT.

The V call is TRBV19, the J call TRBJ2-2; 7 nucleotides align to TRBD1. Germline V CDR1 and CDR2: LNHDA, SQIVND (reference sequence). J lost 4 bases, V lost 3 bases, and 8 bases had no gene match. The CDR3 is 16 residues long. The CDR3 bases are TGTGCCAGTAGTATCCCCCAGGGGGTGGGCACCGGGGAGCTGTTTTTT. It is translated as CASSIPQGVGTGELFF.

This chain joins TRBV10-2 and TRBJ1-1; 8 nucleotides align to TRBD1. Losses at the gene ends were 10 bases for V and 5 bases for J; bases not matched to a gene: 9. The CDR3 is 13 residues long. Looked up from germline, CDR1 is WSHSY and CDR2 is SAAADI. CDR3 sequence reads: CATQRQGRTEAFF. The CDR3 coding sequence is TGCGCCACCCAGCGACAGGGGAGGACTGAAGCTTTCTTT.

V gene TRBV19 combines with J gene TRBJ2-7; tentative D call: TRBD1 (5 bases). Germline loops: CDR1 LNHDA, CDR2 SQIVND (reference sequence). The CDR3 has 13 residues. V was pared by 2 bases and J by 0 bases, with 5 bases between. This CDR3 is CASSITGSYEQYF. DNA of the CDR3: TGTGCCAGTAGTATAACAGGCTCCTACGAGCAGTACTTC.

This clone was seen a handful of times. The chain has TRBV25-1 and TRBJ2-3; the D is unclear. Trimming removed 1 base from V and 10 bases from J, with 9 bases in between. Germline CDR1 and CDR2: MGHDK and SYGVNS. The CDR3 extends over 12 amino acids. CDR3 in DNA: TGTGCCAGCAGTGAATCTGGGCTATCGCAGTATTTT. The encoded protein is CASSESGLSQYF. Using reference TRBV25-1 and TRBJ2-3 for the parts outside the CDR3, the full variable domain is EADIYQTPRYLVIGTGKKITLECSQTMGHDKMYWYQQDPGMELHLIHYSYGVNSTEKGDLSSESTVSRIRTEHFPLTLESARPSHTSQYLCASSESGLSQYFGPGTRLTVL.

The count of this clone is one. The chain joins TRBV2 to TRBJ2-7; no clear D gene. Trimming pared 6 bases from V and 0 bases from J, leaving 18 bases between. CDR1 and CDR2 from the germline V gene are SNHLY and FYNNEI. The CDR3 sequence is 16 residues long. The CDR3 DNA sequence: TGTGCCAGCAGCCCTGAGAAGTGGGCTTTCTCCTACGAGCAGTACTTC. Amino acids: CASSPEKWAFSYEQYF.

This chain links TRBV29-1 with TRBJ1-5; 7 nucleotides line up with TRBD1. After removal of 4 bases from V and 3 bases from J, the junction contained 6 bases not matched to a gene. The CDR3 consists of 14 residues. Germline loops: CDR1 SQVTM, CDR2 ANQGSEA. The CDR3 spells CSVAAGGTNQPQHF. DNA of the CDR3: TGCAGCGTTGCGGCAGGGGGGACCAATCAGCCCCAGCATTTT.

The rearrangement links TRBV11-2 to TRBJ2-7; D uncertain. From germline, CDR1 is SGHAT and CDR2 FQNNGV. Trimming pared 5 bases from V and 7 bases from J, leaving 12 bases between. This CDR3 has 12 amino acids. DNA of the CDR3: TGTGCCAGCAGCCTCGCCGTGAGGGAGCAGTACTTC. Translation: CASSLAVREQYF.

This clone occurred a few times. The V call is TRBV7-2, the J call TRBJ2-4; tentatively, D is TRBD2 (5 bases). Trimming removed 1 base at V and 4 bases at J, with 14 bases between. There are 16 residues in the CDR3. The germline CDR1 and CDR2 sequences are SGHTA and FQGNSA. In nucleotides, the CDR3 is TGTGCCAGCAGCTTAGTTTCGAGTGGAGGAAAAAACATTCAGTACTTC. Translation: CASSLVSSGGKNIQYF.

This chain joins TRBV2 and TRBJ2-3, with a weak D call TRBD2 (6 bases). Per the germline V gene, CDR1 is SNHLY and CDR2 is FYNNEI. The CDR3 is 14 residues long. The V gene lost 6 bases and the J gene lost 1 base, with 11 bases spanning the gap. This CDR3 reads CASSSGVGTDTQYF. CDR3 in DNA: TGTGCCAGCAGCTCGGGGGTCGGCACAGATACGCAGTATTTT.

The chain carries TRBV6-6 and TRBJ1-4; TRBD1 might be the D (5 bases). This CDR3 has 14 amino acids. CDR1 MNHNY and CDR2 SVGAGI come from the germline V gene (reference sequence). V gave up 6 bases and J gave up 4 bases, with 12 bases separating them. This chain's CDR3 is CASSGGTLNEKLFF. CDR3 DNA: TGTGCCAGCAGCGGCGGGACGCTTAATGAAAAACTGTTTTTT.

The J gene is TRBJ2-3, the V gene TRBV4-1; no definite D call. This CDR3 region has 15 residues. Germline V lookup: CDR1 MGHRA, CDR2 YSYEKL. The V gene lost 2 bases and the J gene lost 0 bases, with 9 bases spanning the gap. The CDR3 DNA follows: TGCGCCAGCAGCCAAACAGTTTCTAGCACAGATACGCAGTATTTT. Amino acids: CASSQTVSSTDTQYF.

The V and J genes are TRBV19 and TRBJ2-3; 10 nucleotides agree with TRBD1. J lost 4 bases, V lost 7 bases, and 8 bases had no gene match. Germline CDR1 LNHDA, CDR2 SQIVND (reference sequence). This CDR3 spans 15 amino acids. The CDR3 loop is CASTRTGGRADTQYF. Here the CDR3 DNA reads TGTGCCAGTACCAGGACAGGGGGTCGCGCAGATACGCAGTATTTT.

The chain carries TRBV5-1 and TRBJ2-1; TRBD2 matches 7 bases. The V gene's germline CDR1 is SGHRS and CDR2 YFSETQ. This CDR3 region has 14 residues. V was pared by 7 bases and J by 0 bases, with 4 bases of the junction left unmatched. The CDR3 bases are TGCGCCAGCGGAGGCGGGAGCTCCTACAATGAGCAGTTCTTC. Translating gives CASGGGSSYNEQFF.